This TCR beta chain was profiled in a study of memory CD4+ T cells and cytomegalovirus serostatus. Study at large: Healthy Belgian adult donors included 9 or 10 CMV-positive and some 24 CMV-negative people.

Trimming took 5 bases from V and 6 from J, leaving 15 bases between them. The CDR3 loop spans 14 amino acids. Germline CDR1 LNHDA, CDR2 SQIVND (reference sequence). TCRdb's copy holds only in-frame clones and misses some; the assay was immunoSEQ multiplex PCR. The sample has about 59,000 clones, around 80% seen once. Overall study results and limits: A US-trained random forest predicted CMV serostatus with median AUC approximately 0.9. Suggested: most of the CMV-linked TCR signature lies in CD4+ memory cells.

Single viable CD3+CD4+CD8-CD45RO+ cells were sorted as the memory CD4+ T cells. Positive selection with CD4 microbeads enriched total CD4+ T cells. This clone was seen just once. Its antigen is undetermined. The receptor comes from an adult in good health and CMV-seronegative. The chain links TRBV19 to TRBJ2-3; D perhaps matches TRBD2 (6 bases). The material sequenced was memory CD4+ T cells from blood. This CDR3 is CASSGLPSTDTQYF. For the CDR3, the DNA is TGTGCCAGTAGTGGACTACCATCCACCGATACGCAGTATTTT.